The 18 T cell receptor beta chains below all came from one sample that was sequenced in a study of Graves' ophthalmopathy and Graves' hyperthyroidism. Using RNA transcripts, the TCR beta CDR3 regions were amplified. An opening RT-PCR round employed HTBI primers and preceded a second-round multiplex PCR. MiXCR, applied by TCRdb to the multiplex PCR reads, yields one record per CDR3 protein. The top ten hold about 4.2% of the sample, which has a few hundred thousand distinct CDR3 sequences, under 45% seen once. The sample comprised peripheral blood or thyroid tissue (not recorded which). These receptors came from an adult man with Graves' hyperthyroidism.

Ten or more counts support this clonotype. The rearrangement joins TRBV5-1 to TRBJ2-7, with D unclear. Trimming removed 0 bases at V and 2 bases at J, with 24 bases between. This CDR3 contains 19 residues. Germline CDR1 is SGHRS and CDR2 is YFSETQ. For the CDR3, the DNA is TGCGCCAGCAGCTTGGAACCGAACCGTCAAGCGCTACGCCCCTACGAGCAGTACTTC. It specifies CASSLEPNRQALRPYEQYF.

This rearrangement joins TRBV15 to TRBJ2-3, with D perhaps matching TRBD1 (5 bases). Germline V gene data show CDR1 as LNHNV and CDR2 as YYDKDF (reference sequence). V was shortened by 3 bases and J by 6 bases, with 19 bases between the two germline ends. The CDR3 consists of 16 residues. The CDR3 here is CATSSDIPGPADTQYF. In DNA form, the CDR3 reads TGTGCCACCAGCAGCGATATCCCAGGGCCCGCGGATACGCAGTATTTT.

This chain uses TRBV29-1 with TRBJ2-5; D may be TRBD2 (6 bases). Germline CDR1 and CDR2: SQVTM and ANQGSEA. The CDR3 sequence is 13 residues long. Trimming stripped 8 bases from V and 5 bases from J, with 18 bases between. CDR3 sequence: CSLFGSNGETQYF. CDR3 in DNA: TGCAGCTTGTTCGGGAGTAACGGCGAGACCCAGTACTTC. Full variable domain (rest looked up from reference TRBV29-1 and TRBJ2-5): SAVISQKPSRDICQRGTSLTIQCQVDSQVTMMFWYRQQPGQSLTLIATANQGSEATYESGFVIDKFPISRPNLTFSTLTVSNMSPEDSSIYLCSLFGSNGETQYFGPGTRLLVL.

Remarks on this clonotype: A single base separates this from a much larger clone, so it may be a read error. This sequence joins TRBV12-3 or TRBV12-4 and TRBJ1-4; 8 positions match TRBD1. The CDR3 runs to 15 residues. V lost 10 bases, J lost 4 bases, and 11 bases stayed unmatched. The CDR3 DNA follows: TGTGCCAACAGGAGGACGACAGGGGATAATGAAAAACTGTTTTTT. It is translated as CANRRTTGDNEKLFF.

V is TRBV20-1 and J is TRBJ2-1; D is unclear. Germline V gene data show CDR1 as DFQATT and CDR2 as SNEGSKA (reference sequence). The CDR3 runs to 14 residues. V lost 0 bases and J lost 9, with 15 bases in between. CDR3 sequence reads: CSARDNPGAAEQFF. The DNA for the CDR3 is TGCAGTGCTAGAGATAACCCAGGAGCTGCTGAGCAGTTCTTC.

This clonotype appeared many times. The CDR3 is CATIPLTGTGNTEAFF. CDR3 in DNA: TGTGCCACCATCCCCCTAACCGGGACGGGGAACACTGAAGCTTTCTTT. This chain links TRBV10-3 with TRBJ1-1, with TRBD1 as a possible D gene (5 bases). This CDR3 contains 16 residues. With 10 bases removed from V and 1 base from J, the gap between germline ends came to 22 bases. The V gene's germline CDR1 is ENHRY and CDR2 SYGVKD.

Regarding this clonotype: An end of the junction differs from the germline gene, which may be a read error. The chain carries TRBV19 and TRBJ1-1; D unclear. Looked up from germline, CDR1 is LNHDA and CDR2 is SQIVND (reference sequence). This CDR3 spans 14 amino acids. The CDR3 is CASGSQAPLTEALF. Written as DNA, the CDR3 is TGTGCCAGTGGTTCCCAAGCACCTTTGACTGAAGCTCTCTTT.

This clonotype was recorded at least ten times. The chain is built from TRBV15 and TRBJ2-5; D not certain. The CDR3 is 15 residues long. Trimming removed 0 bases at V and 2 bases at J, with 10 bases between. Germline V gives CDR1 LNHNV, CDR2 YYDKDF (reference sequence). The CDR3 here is CATSRDKATQETQYF. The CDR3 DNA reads TGTGCCACCAGCAGAGATAAAGCGACACAAGAGACCCAGTACTTC.

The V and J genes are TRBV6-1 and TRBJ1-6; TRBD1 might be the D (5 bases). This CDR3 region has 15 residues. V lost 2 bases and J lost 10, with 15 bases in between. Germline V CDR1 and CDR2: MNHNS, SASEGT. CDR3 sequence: CASSELTGSSSPLHF. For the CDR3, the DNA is TGTGCCAGCAGTGAATTAACAGGCTCAAGCTCACCCCTCCACTTT.

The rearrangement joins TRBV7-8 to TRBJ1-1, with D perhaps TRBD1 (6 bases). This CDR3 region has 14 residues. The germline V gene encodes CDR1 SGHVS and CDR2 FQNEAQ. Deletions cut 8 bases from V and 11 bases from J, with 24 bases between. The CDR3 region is CASGKLGGEGRAFF. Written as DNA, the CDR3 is TGTGCCAGCGGGAAGTTGGGGGGCGAGGGTAGGGCTTTCTTT.

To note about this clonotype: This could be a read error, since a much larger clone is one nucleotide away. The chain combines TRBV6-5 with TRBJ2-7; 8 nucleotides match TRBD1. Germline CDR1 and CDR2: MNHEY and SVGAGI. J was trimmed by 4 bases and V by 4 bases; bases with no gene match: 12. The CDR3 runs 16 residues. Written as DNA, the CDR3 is TGTGCCAGCAGTTGCTCCGCGGACAGGGTCCCTTACGAGCAGTACTTC. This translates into CASSCSADRVPYEQYF.

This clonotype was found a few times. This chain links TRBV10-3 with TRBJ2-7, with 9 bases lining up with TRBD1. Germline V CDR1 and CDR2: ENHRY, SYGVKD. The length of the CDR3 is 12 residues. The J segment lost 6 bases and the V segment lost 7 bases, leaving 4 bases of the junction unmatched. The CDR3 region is CAIKTGGGEQYF. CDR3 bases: TGTGCCATCAAAACAGGGGGCGGCGAGCAGTACTTC.

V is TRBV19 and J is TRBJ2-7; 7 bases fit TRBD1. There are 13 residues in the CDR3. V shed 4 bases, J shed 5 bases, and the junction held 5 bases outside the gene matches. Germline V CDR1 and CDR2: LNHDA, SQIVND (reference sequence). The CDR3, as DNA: TGTGCCAGTAGTAATGCAGGGGGAGACGAGCAGTACTTC. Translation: CASSNAGGDEQYF.

CDR3 sequence (DNA): TGTGCCAGCTCACCACCGACAGACCCTGAAGCTTTCTTT. The encoded protein is CASSPPTDPEAFF. The chain is built from TRBV18 and TRBJ1-1, with D possibly matching TRBD1 (5 bases). The V gene lost 0 bases and the J gene lost 6 bases, with 8 bases spanning the gap. CDR3 length equals 13 residues. The germline gives CDR1 KGHSH, CDR2 LQKENI.

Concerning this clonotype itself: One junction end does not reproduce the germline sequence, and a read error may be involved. The CDR3 nucleotides are TGTGCCAGCAGTTTCAGGGGTCGCGGGACTGGAGCTTTCTTT. This encodes CASSFRGRGTGAFF. This chain links TRBV10-3 with TRBJ1-1; D is possibly TRBD1 (6 bases). CDR1 and CDR2 (germline): ENHRY, SYGVKD. This CDR3 is built from 14 residues.

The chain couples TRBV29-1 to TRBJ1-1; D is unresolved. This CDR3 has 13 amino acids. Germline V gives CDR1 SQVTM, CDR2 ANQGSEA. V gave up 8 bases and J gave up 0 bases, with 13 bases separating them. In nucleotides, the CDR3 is TGCAGCACGGCCGGCGGACTGAACACTGAAGCTTTCTTT. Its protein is CSTAGGLNTEAFF.

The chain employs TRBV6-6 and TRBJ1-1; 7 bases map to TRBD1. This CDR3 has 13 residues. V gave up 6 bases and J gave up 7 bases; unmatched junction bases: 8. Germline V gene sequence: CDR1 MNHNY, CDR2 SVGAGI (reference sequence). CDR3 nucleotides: TGTGCCAGCAGGGCAGACAGGGCCGGTGAAGCTTTCTTT. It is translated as CASRADRAGEAFF.

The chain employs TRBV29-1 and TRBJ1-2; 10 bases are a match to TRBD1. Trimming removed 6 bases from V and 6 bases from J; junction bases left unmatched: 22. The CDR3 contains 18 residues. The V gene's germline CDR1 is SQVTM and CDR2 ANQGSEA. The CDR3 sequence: CSVSRDGTGEGVSDGYTF. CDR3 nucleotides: TGCAGCGTGAGCAGAGACGGGACAGGGGAAGGGGTGTCCGATGGCTACACCTTC.